The source of this TCR beta chain is a study of response to subunit inactivated influenza vaccine. TCRdb called the RT-PCR reads again in MiXCR, with one record for every CDR3 protein. Here the sample spans around 200,000 distinct CDR3 sequences, around 9% being singletons. Remarks on this clonotype: Its antigen is not identified.

Trimming removed 2 bases at V and 0 bases at J, with 12 bases between. This CDR3 contains 15 residues. The study, taken as a whole, reports: The study's authors posited that every seasonal influenza vaccination enlists few new T cells.

J is TRBJ2-7 and V is TRBV5-7; D not resolved. TRBV5-7 is treated as an ORF (open reading frame) with a function not yet certain. The specimen comprised non-naive T cells sorted from PBMCs, sampled on the day of vaccination. This TCR came from a man aged 45-65 years who received an inactivated influenza vaccine. In nucleotides, the CDR3 is TGTGCCAGCAGCTTTATTCAGGCTAGCTCCTACGAGCAGTACTTC. It encodes CASSFIQASSYEQYF.